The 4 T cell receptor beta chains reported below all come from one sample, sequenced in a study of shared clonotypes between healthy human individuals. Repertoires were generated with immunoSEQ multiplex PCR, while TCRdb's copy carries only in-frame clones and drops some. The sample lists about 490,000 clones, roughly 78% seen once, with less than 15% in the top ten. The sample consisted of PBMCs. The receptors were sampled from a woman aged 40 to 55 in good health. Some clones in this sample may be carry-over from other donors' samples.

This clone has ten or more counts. For the CDR3, the DNA is TGTGCCAGCAGTATAGGGGGGGCGTCGGGGTCGTCCCTGGAGCAGTTCTTC. This translates into CASSIGGASGSSLEQFF. The chain has TRBV28 and TRBJ2-1; TRBD2 is a possible D gene (7 bases). The CDR3 spans 17 residues. Germline V gene sequence: CDR1 MDHEN, CDR2 SYDVKM. V lost 5 bases to trimming and J lost 10 bases, with 27 bases between them.

CDR3 sequence (DNA): TGTGCCAGCAGTCCCGGACTAGCTAACCACGAGCAGTACTTC. Protein sequence: CASSPGLANHEQYF. The chain is built from TRBV27 and TRBJ2-7; 8 nucleotides line up with TRBD2. V gave up 5 bases and J gave up 5 bases; unmatched junction bases: 8. In germline, CDR1 is MNHEY, CDR2 SMNVEV (reference sequence). This CDR3 is 14 amino acids long.

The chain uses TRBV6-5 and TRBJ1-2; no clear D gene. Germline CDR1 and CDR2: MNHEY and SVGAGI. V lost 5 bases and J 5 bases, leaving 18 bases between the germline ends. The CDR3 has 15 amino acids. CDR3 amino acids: CASSPERRRDYGYTF. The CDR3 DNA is TGTGCCAGCAGTCCGGAGCGTAGGAGGGATTATGGCTACACCTTC.

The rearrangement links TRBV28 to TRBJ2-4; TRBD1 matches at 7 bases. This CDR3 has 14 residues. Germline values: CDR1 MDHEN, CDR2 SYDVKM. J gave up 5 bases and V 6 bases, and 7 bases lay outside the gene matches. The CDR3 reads CASREGQAQNIQYF. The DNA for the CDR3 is TGTGCCAGCAGAGAAGGACAGGCGCAAAACATTCAGTACTTC.